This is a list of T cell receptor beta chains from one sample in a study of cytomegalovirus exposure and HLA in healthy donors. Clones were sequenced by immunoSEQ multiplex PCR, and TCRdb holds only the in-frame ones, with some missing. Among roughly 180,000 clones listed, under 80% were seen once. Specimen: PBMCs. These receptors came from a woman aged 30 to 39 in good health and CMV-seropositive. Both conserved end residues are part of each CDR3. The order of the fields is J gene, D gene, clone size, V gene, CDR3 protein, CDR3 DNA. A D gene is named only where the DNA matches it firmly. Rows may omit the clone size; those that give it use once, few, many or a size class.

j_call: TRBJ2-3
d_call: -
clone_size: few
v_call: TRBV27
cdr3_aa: CASGAGIGTDTQYF
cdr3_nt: TGTGCCAGCGGGGCCGGTATCGGCACAGATACGCAGTATTTT

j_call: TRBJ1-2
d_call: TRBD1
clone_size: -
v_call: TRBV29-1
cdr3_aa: CSDLDRDYGYTF
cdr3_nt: TGCAGCGACCTGGACAGGGACTATGGCTACACCTTC

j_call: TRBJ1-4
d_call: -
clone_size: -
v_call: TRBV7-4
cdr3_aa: CASSLARGGEGPAKATNEKLFF
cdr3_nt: TGTGCCAGCAGCTTAGCGCGGGGGGGGGAGGGGCCAGCAAAGGCAACTAATGAAAAACTGTTTTTT

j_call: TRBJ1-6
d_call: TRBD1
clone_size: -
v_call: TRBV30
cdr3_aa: CAWSKGANSPLHF
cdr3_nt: TGTGCCTGGAGTAAGGGGGCAAATTCACCCCTCCACTTT

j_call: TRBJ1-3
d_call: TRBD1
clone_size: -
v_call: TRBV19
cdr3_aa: CASSLRRGISGNTIYF
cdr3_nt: TGTGCCAGTAGTTTACGCAGGGGGATCTCTGGAAACACCATATATTTT

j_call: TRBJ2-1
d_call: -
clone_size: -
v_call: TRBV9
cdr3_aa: CASSVETTLPNEQFF
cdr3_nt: TGTGCCAGCAGCGTAGAAACTACCCTCCCCAATGAGCAGTTCTTC

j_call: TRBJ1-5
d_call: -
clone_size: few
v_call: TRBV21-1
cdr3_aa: CASSKVWGGWSNQPQHF
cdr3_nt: TGTGCCAGCAGCAAAGTGTGGGGAGGGTGGAGCAATCAGCCCCAGCATTTT

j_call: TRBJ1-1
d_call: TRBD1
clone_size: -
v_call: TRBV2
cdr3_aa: CASSEATSRDRGDEAFF
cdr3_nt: TGTGCCAGCAGTGAAGCGACGTCCCGGGACAGGGGGGATGAAGCTTTCTTT

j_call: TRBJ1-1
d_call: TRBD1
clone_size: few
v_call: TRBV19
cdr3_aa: CASSTRGALEAFF
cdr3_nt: TGTGCCAGTAGTACCAGGGGGGCGCTTGAAGCTTTCTTT

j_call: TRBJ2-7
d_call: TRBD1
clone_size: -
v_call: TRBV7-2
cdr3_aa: CASSRGQGGEQYF
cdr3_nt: TGTGCCAGCAGCCGTGGACAGGGTGGCGAGCAGTACTTC

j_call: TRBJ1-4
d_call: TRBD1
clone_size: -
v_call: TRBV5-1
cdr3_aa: CASSLVGTGLTNEKLFF
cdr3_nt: TGCGCCAGCAGCTTGGTTGGGACAGGGTTGACCAATGAAAAACTGTTTTTT

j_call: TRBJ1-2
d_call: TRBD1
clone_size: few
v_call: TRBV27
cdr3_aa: CASNAGQGARGYTF
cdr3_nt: TGTGCCAGCAACGCCGGACAGGGGGCGAGGGGCTACACCTTC

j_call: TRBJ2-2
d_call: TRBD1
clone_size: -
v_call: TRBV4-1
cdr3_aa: CASSQERGRSTGELFF
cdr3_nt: TGCGCCAGCAGCCAAGAAAGGGGGCGCAGCACCGGGGAGCTGTTTTTT

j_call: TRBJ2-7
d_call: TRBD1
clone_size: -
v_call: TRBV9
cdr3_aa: CASSVSRTEGQGGSYEQYF
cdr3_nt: TGTGCCAGCAGCGTAAGTAGGACGGAGGGACAGGGGGGTTCCTACGAGCAGTACTTC

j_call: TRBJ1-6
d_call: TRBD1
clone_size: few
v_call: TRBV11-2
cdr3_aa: CASSLTGAWDSPLHF
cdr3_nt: TGTGCCAGCAGCTTGACAGGGGCCTGGGATTCACCCCTCCACTTT

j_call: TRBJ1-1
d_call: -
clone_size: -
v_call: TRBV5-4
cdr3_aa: CASSFGLEAFF
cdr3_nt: TGTGCCAGCAGCTTTGGCCTTGAAGCTTTCTTT

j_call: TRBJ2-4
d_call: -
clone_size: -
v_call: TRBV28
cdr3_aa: CASSDLLGLAKNIQYF
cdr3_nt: TGTGCCAGCAGTGACCTGTTAGGACTAGCCAAAAACATTCAGTACTTC

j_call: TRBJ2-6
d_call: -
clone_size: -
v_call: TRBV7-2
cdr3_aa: CASSLDSSGANVLTF
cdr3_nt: TGTGCCAGCAGCTTGGACAGCTCTGGGGCCAACGTCCTGACTTTC

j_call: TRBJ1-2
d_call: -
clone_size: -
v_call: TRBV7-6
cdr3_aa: CASSLGGGKGYTF
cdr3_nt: TGTGCCAGCAGCTTAGGGGGGGGGAAAGGCTACACCTTC

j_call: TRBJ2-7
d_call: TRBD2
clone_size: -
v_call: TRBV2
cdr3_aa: CASSGGGGVSYEQYF
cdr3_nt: TGTGCCAGCAGTGGAGGCGGGGGGGTTTCCTACGAGCAGTACTTC

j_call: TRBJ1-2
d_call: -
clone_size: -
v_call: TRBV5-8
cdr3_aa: CASSLGFLRGYTF
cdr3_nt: TGTGCCAGCAGCCTCGGGTTTCTTCGTGGCTACACCTTC

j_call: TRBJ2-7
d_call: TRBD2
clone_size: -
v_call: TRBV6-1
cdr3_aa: CASMRAGGSEQYF
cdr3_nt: TGTGCCAGCATGAGAGCGGGGGGATCTGAGCAGTACTTC

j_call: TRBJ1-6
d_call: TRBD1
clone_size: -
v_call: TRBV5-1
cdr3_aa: CASSRFNGQGSPLHF
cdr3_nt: TGCGCCAGCAGCCGTTTTAATGGACAGGGATCACCCCTCCACTTT

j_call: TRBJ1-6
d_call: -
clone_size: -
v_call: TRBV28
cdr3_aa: CASSLRGGENSNSPLHF
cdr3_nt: TGTGCCAGCAGTCTGAGAGGGGGGGAGAATTCAAATTCACCCCTCCACTTT

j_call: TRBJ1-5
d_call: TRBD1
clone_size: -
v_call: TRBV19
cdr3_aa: CASTGTGQYQPQHF
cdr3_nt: TGTGCCAGTACCGGGACAGGGCAATATCAGCCCCAGCATTTT

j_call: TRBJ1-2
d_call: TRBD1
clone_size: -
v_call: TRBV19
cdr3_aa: CASSIWNRGGDYGYTF
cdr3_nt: TGTGCCAGTAGTATTTGGAACAGGGGAGGAGACTATGGCTACACCTTC

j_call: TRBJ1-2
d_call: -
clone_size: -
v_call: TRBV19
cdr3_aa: CASSTQGYGYTF
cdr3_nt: TGTGCCAGTAGTACCCAGGGGTATGGCTACACCTTC

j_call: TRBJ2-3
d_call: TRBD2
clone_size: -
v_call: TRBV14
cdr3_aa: CASSRLAVNTDTQYF
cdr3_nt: TGTGCCAGCAGCCGGCTAGCGGTGAACACAGATACGCAGTATTTT

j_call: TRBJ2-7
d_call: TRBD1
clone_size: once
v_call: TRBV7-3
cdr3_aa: CASSASGTGSEQYF
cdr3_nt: TGTGCCAGCAGCGCATCCGGGACAGGGAGCGAGCAGTACTTC

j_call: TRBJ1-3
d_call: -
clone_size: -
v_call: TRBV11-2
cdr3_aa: CASSPTLAGALSGNTIYF
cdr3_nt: TGTGCCAGCAGCCCAACCCTGGCAGGGGCCCTCTCTGGAAACACCATATATTTT

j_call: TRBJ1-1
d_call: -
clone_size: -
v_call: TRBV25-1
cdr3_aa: CASSEKGGFSEAFF
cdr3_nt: TGTGCCAGCAGTGAAAAGGGGGGGTTCTCTGAAGCTTTCTTT

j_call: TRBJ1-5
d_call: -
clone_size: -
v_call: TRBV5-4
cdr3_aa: CASSLSPNTDQPQHF
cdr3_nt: TGTGCCAGCAGCTTGAGTCCGAACACAGATCAGCCCCAGCATTTT

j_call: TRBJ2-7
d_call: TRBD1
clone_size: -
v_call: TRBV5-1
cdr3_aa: CASTPGDRDRYGQYF
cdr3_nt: TGCGCCAGCACCCCTGGGGACAGGGATCGGTACGGGCAGTACTTC

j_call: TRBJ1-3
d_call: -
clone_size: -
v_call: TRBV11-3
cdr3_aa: CASSLGLSGNTIYF
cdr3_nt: TGTGCCAGCAGCTTAGGACTCTCTGGAAACACCATATATTTT

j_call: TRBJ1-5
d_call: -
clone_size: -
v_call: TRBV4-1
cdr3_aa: CASSQSVHQPQHF
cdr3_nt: TGCGCCAGCAGCCAATCGGTCCATCAGCCCCAGCATTTT

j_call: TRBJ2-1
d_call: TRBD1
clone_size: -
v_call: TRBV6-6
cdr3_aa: CASKGTGDEQFF
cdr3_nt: TGTGCCAGCAAAGGGACAGGGGATGAGCAGTTCTTC

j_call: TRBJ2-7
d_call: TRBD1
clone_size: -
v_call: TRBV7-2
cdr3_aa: CASSSRTGGHGEQYF
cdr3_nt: TGTGCCAGCAGCTCCCGGACAGGGGGCCACGGCGAGCAGTACTTC

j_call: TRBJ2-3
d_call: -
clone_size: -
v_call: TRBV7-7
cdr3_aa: CASSLGSGVLADTQYF
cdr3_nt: TGTGCCAGCAGCTTAGGTTCAGGGGTGCTAGCAGATACGCAGTATTTT

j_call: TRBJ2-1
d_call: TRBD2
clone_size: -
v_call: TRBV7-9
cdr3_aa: CASSLPGGSYNEQFF
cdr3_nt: TGTGCCAGCAGCTTACCGGGGGGGTCCTACAATGAGCAGTTCTTC

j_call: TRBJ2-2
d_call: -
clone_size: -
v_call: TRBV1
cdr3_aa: CTSSQVLAGVGTGELFF
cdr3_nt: TGCACCAGCAGCCAAGTACTAGCGGGGGTAGGCACCGGGGAGCTGTTTTTT

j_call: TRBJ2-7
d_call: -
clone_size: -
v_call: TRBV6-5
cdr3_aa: CATGDRLLAYEQYF
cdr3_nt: TGTGCCACAGGGGACCGGCTTCTTGCCTACGAGCAGTACTTC

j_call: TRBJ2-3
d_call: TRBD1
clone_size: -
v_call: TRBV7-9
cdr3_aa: CASSLTQGALTDTQYF
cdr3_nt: TGTGCCAGCAGCTTAACCCAGGGGGCCCTCACAGATACGCAGTATTTT

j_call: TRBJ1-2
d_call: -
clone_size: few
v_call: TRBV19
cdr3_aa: CASAHRWGGYTF
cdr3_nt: TGTGCCAGTGCGCACAGGTGGGGTGGCTACACCTTC

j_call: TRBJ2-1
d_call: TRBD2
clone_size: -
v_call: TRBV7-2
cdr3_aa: CASSGRVYGGARNEQFF
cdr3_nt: TGTGCCAGCAGCGGCCGGGTGTACGGGGGGGCGCGTAATGAGCAGTTCTTC